Listed here are 25 T cell receptor beta chains from one sample, sequenced in a study of T-cell reconstitution after alpha-beta-depleted transplantation in children. Preparation of the TCRbeta library was carried out with unique molecular identifiers. TCRdb reprocessed the PCR reads with MiXCR, giving one entry per CDR3 protein. The sample holds roughly 300,000 distinct CDR3 sequences; approximately 10% are singletons and the top ten take around a quarter. Material: peripheral blood, obtained 180 days after TCRalphabeta/CD19-depleted stem cell transplant. The receptors originated from a male patient between 2 and 10 years old who had a stem cell transplant for chronic granulomatous disease, so the T cells may come from the graft donor.

This clonotype was recorded many times. The genes are TRBV27 and TRBJ1-2; 8 bases align to TRBD1. The trim removed 0 bases at V and 4 bases at J, leaving 4 bases unmatched. Germline CDR1 is MNHEY and CDR2 is SMNVEV (reference sequence). The CDR3 covers 15 residues. CDR3 protein: CASSLSRTGTYGYTF. In DNA form, the CDR3 reads TGTGCCAGCAGTTTATCGAGGACAGGGACCTATGGCTACACCTTC.

This clonotype was observed many times. The V call is TRBV5-1, the J call TRBJ2-2; TRBD2 matches at 15 bases. CDR1 SGHRS and CDR2 YFSETQ come from the germline V gene. Germline trimming cut 3 bases from V and 7 bases from J; bases unmatched to any gene: 16. This CDR3 region has 20 residues. The DNA for the CDR3 is TGCGCCAGCAGCTACAGGACTAGCGGGAGGGCGTGGAAGTCCGGCGGGGAGCTGTTTTTT. It encodes CASSYRTSGRAWKSGGELFF. Looking up the rest from reference TRBV5-1 and TRBJ2-2 gives the full variable domain: KAGVTQTPRYLIKTRGQQVTLSCSPISGHRSVSWYQQTPGQGLQFLFEYFSETQRNKGNFPGRFSGRQFSNSRSEMNVSTLELGDSALYLCASSYRTSGRAWKSGGELFFGEGSRLTVL.

This clonotype was seen many times. This chain uses TRBV29-1 with TRBJ2-1, with TRBD2 matching 9 bases. V lost 4 bases, J lost 6 bases, and 1 base stayed unmatched. The germline CDR1 and CDR2 sequences are SQVTM and ANQGSEA. The CDR3 loop spans 12 amino acids. The CDR3 DNA follows: TGCAGCGTTGGAGCGGGAGGCAATGAGCAGTTCTTC. Amino acid sequence: CSVGAGGNEQFF.

The chain links TRBV10-1 to TRBJ2-1, with 9 bases matching TRBD2. The germline gives CDR1 WNHNN, CDR2 SYGVQD (reference sequence). The CDR3 is 15 amino acids. V dropped 7 bases and J dropped 7; count of bases not matched to a gene: 11. CDR3 region: CASMAGGQVGNEQFF. The CDR3 DNA reads as TGCGCCAGCATGGCGGGGGGGCAGGTAGGAAATGAGCAGTTCTTC.

By sample fraction, this clonotype is medium-sized. The V call is TRBV28, the J call TRBJ2-7, with D maybe TRBD2 (6 bases). The CDR3 sequence is 14 residues long. Germline CDR1 and CDR2: MDHEN and SYDVKM. V gave up 7 bases and J gave up 2 bases, with 15 bases separating them. This CDR3 reads CASTHSGIPYEQYF. CDR3 in DNA: TGTGCCAGCACTCATAGCGGCATACCCTACGAGCAGTACTTC.

In the case of this clonotype: Mismatch with germline at one junction end may stem from a read error. The chain links TRBV7-3 to TRBJ2-2, with 11 bases that match TRBD2. The CDR3 is 15 residues long. CDR1 is SGHTA and CDR2 is FQGTGA in the germline V gene. CDR3 DNA: TGTGCCAGCAGCTTGGGACTAGCGGACACCGGGGAGCTGTCTTTT. This encodes CASSLGLADTGELSF.

This clonotype has a count of ten or more. This chain uses TRBV10-3 with TRBJ2-3; D unresolved. CDR3 length: 15 amino acids. Trimming removed 3 bases from V and 4 bases from J, with 14 bases in between. Germline CDR1 is ENHRY and CDR2 is SYGVKD. Here the CDR3 DNA reads TGTGCCATCAGTGATGGGGTGGCCGCCGCAGATACGCAGTATTTT. It encodes CAISDGVAAADTQYF.

This clonotype was recorded many times. The chain uses TRBV25-1 and TRBJ2-2; D unresolved. CDR1 and CDR2 from the germline V gene are MGHDK and SYGVNS. The CDR3 runs 16 residues. V was cut by 6 bases and J by 1 base, with 15 bases left in between. The CDR3 loop reads CASRKFGIENTGELFF. In DNA, the CDR3 is TGTGCCAGCAGAAAGTTTGGGATTGAGAACACCGGGGAGCTGTTTTTT.

There are many counts of this clonotype. The chain joins TRBV10-3 to TRBJ2-2; 9 bases are shared with TRBD2. The germline V gene has CDR1 ENHRY and CDR2 SYGVKD. The CDR3 loop spans 16 amino acids. Losses at the gene ends were 3 bases for V and 4 bases for J; bases not matched to a gene: 6. The CDR3 coding sequence is TGTGCCATCAGTGAAGAAGCGGGGGGCATCACCGGGGAGCTGTTTTTT. Translation: CAISEEAGGITGELFF.

This clonotype was counted at least ten times. The gene calls are TRBV6-5 and TRBJ2-7; the D gene is possibly TRBD1 (6 bases). Trimming cost V 0 bases and J 2 bases, with 11 bases left between them. This CDR3 is 15 amino acids long. The germline V gene encodes CDR1 MNHEY and CDR2 SVGAGI. CDR3 sequence reads: CASSYSTGQPYEQYF. CDR3 nucleotide sequence: TGTGCCAGCAGTTACTCGACAGGACAACCCTACGAGCAGTACTTC.

In its sample, this clonotype was seen many times. The rearrangement joins TRBV27 to TRBJ2-2; D might be TRBD2 (7 bases). V was shortened by 2 bases and J by 4 bases, with 26 bases between the two germline ends. The CDR3 sequence is 20 residues long. Germline values: CDR1 MNHEY, CDR2 SMNVEV (reference sequence). The CDR3: CASSLGVTGRTRGITGELFF. The CDR3 region has the DNA TGTGCCAGCAGTTTAGGAGTAACAGGGCGGACGCGGGGGATCACCGGGGAGCTGTTTTTT.

Many counts were recorded for this clonotype. V and J are TRBV5-1 and TRBJ2-7; 10 bases are a match to TRBD2. In germline, CDR1 is SGHRS, CDR2 YFSETQ. CDR3 size: 14 residues. Trimming cost V 7 bases and J 6 bases; bases outside gene matches: 10. CDR3 DNA sequence: TGCGCCAGCGAGCGGGAGGGCCTTTCTGGCGAGCAGTACTTC. It codes for CASEREGLSGEQYF.

This clonotype was observed at least ten times. This chain connects TRBV5-1 to TRBJ2-1, with D possibly matching TRBD2 (5 bases). Germline V gene data show CDR1 as SGHRS and CDR2 as YFSETQ. The CDR3 contains 15 residues. The V gene lost 3 bases and the J gene lost 5 bases, with 15 bases spanning the gap. The CDR3 bases are TGCGCCAGCAGCTCGGGTGGGAGAAGCCACAATGAGCAGTTCTTC. It is translated as CASSSGGRSHNEQFF.

This clonotype showed up many times. The chain is built from TRBV29-1 and TRBJ1-1; D uncertain. V lost 1 base, J lost 0 bases, and 6 bases lay in between. There are 13 residues in the CDR3. Germline assignment: CDR1 SQVTM and CDR2 ANQGSEA. The DNA for the CDR3 is TGCAGCGTTGAAGCGCAAATGAACACTGAAGCTTTCTTT. It encodes CSVEAQMNTEAFF.

This clonotype was recorded at least ten times. The V and J genes are TRBV7-8 and TRBJ1-4; D gene unclear. The CDR3 runs to 13 residues. Trimming took 6 bases from V and 8 from J, leaving 13 bases between them. The germline CDR1 and CDR2 sequences are SGHVS and FQNEAQ. The CDR3 nucleotides read TGTGCCAGCAGGAGGGAAAGAGGCGAAAAACTGTTTTTT. This gives the protein CASRRERGEKLFF.

Regarding this clonotype: One base away lies a much larger clone, so this may be a sequencing read error. Lacking the conserved final phenylalanine or tryptophan, this CDR3 likely reflects a read error. The chain recombines TRBV6-1 with TRBJ2-1, with D possibly TRBD2 on 6 matching bases. The germline V gene has CDR1 MNHNS and CDR2 SASEGT. The CDR3 contains 15 residues. Trimming shortened V by 4 bases and J by 2 bases, and 12 bases separated the two germline ends. Here the CDR3 DNA reads TGTGCCAGCAGTGTAAGTGCGGGACCCTACAATGAGCAGTTCATC. Translating gives CASSVSAGPYNEQFI.

This clonotype was seen ten or more times. V usage is TRBV29-1 and J usage is TRBJ1-1; no firm D call. Deletions cut 6 bases from V and 2 bases from J, with 19 bases between. The CDR3 extends over 15 amino acids. Germline V CDR1 and CDR2: SQVTM, ANQGSEA. The CDR3 region is CSVRVGRQPNTEAFF. For the CDR3, the DNA is TGCAGCGTCCGGGTGGGTAGACAACCTAACACTGAAGCTTTCTTT.

At least ten counts were recorded for this clonotype. The chain links TRBV29-1 to TRBJ2-7; D is unresolved. The CDR3 contains 12 residues. Germline CDR1 and CDR2: SQVTM and ANQGSEA. Between the trimmed V and J ends, which lost 3 bases and 11 bases, there was a span of 17 bases. The CDR3 reads CSVETTAALKYF. DNA of the CDR3: TGCAGCGTTGAGACAACAGCCGCCCTGAAGTACTTC.

V gene TRBV7-8 combines with J gene TRBJ2-7; TRBD2 aligns across 8 bases. The CDR3 runs 14 residues. Trimming at V came to 3 bases and at J to 3 bases, leaving 4 bases not matched to a gene. CDR1 is SGHVS and CDR2 is FQNEAQ in the germline V gene. The CDR3 loop reads CASSFVTSVYEQYF. The CDR3 bases are TGTGCCAGCAGCTTCGTGACTAGCGTCTACGAGCAGTACTTC.

In the case of this clonotype: This may be a read error: a much more frequent sequence differs by one nucleotide. The chain employs TRBV5-1 and TRBJ2-7, with 8 bases matching TRBD2. Germline V gene lookup returns CDR1 SGHRS and CDR2 YFSETQ. The CDR3 length is 14 residues. CDR3 coding DNA: TGCACCAGCAGCCTCCGGGTTAGCGGGAACGAGCAGTACTTC. Encoded protein: CTSSLRVSGNEQYF.

This clonotype has a count of ten or more. The gene calls are TRBV20-1 and TRBJ2-3, with TRBD2 as a possible D gene (6 bases). This CDR3 is built from 17 residues. Trimming took off 5 bases at V and 6 bases at J, with 27 bases between the two ends. Germline loops: CDR1 DFQATT, CDR2 SNEGSKA (reference sequence). The CDR3 DNA follows: TGCAGTGCTTACCGGGCGGGGACCTCGGGGCGCTTGGATACGCAGTATTTT. It encodes CSAYRAGTSGRLDTQYF.

This chain links TRBV10-3 with TRBJ2-1; TRBD2 aligns across 13 bases. The V segment lost 5 bases and the J segment 4 bases; nucleotides outside the gene matches: 11. The CDR3 covers 18 residues. Germline lookup yields CDR1 ENHRY and CDR2 SYGVKD. In DNA, the CDR3 is TGTGCCATCAGTCGACTAGCGGGAGGAGGGGGGTTTTACAATGAGCAGTTCTTC. This gives the protein CAISRLAGGGGFYNEQFF.

The table lists this clonotype with many counts. This chain links TRBV6-6 with TRBJ2-2; D gene unclear. V was trimmed by 11 bases and J by 5 bases, leaving 12 bases between them. The CDR3 spans 12 residues. Looked up from germline, CDR1 is MNHNY and CDR2 is SVGAGI (reference sequence). The CDR3 region has the DNA TGTGCCGAAAAAACTCCAACCGGGGAGCTGTTTTTT. Its translation: CAEKTPTGELFF.

As concerns this clonotype: Just one base apart from a much larger clone, this may be a read error. The V and J genes are TRBV15 and TRBJ2-7; D not certain. The CDR3 runs to 14 residues. Germline V gives CDR1 LNHNV, CDR2 YYDKDF (reference sequence). V shed 4 bases and J shed 9 bases, with 19 bases lying between them. The CDR3 is CATSNPGFFRAQYF. The CDR3 nucleotides read TGTGCCACCAGCAACCCAGGATTTTTTCGCGCGCAGTACTTC.

The chain joins TRBV28 to TRBJ2-7, with D possibly called TRBD1 or TRBD2 (5 bases each). V gave up 3 bases and J gave up 9 bases, with 9 bases separating them. Per the germline V gene, CDR1 is MDHEN and CDR2 is SYDVKM. The length of the CDR3 is 11 residues. The DNA of the CDR3 is TGTGCCAGCAGTTTCATTGGGGGGCAGTACTTC. This codes for CASSFIGGQYF.